This TCR beta chain originates from a study of a mutant IDH1 vaccine in newly diagnosed glioma. Study summary: Earlier treatment was radiotherapy, temozolomide, or both, with most getting both.

The CDR3 extends over 16 amino acids. Time point denoted: baseline, week 1 (first vaccination visit). Documented treatment: pre-vaccination baseline after standard-of-care therapy. Clones were sequenced by immunoSEQ multiplex PCR, and TCRdb holds only the in-frame ones, with some missing. The table has approximately 67,000 clones, about four fifths seen once. This specimen was peripheral blood mononuclear cells (PBMCs), taken from a glioma patient treated with radiotherapy, temozolomide or both. The receptor was derived from a woman aged 18-35 years with glioma. Some clones in this sample may be carry-over from other donors' samples. The chain employs TRBV12-1 and TRBJ1-3. TRBV12-1 is a pseudogene locus. The CDR3 DNA reads TGTGCCAGCAGCTTTACCCCCCCCGGGGTGGGAAACACCATATATTTT. Its translation is CASSFTPPGVGNTIYF.